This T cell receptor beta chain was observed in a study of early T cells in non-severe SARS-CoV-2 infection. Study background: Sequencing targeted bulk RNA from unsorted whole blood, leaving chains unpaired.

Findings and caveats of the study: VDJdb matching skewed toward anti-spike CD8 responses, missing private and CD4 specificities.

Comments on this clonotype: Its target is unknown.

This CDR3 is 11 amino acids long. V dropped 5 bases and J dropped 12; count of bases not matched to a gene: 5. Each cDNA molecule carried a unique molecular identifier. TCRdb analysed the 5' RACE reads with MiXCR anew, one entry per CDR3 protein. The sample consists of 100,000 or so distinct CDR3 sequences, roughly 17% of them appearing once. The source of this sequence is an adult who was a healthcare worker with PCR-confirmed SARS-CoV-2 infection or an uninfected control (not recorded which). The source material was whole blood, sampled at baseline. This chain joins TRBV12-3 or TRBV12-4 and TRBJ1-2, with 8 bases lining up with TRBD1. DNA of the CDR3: TGTGCCAGCAGTGACGGACAGGGCAACACCTTC. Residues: CASSDGQGNTF.